These 5 T cell receptor beta chains were all obtained from the same sample, sequenced in a study of cytomegalovirus exposure and HLA in healthy donors. Amplification used 60 Vbeta primers and 13 Jbeta primers. Some clones are missing from TCRdb's copy, which holds only in-frame ones; the method was immunoSEQ multiplex PCR. The repertoire holds 200,000 or so clones, with approximately 78% as singletons. Sequencing input: PBMCs. The receptors stem from a woman aged 45-59 years in good health and CMV-seropositive.

Worth noting for this clone: A read error may produce the germline difference seen at one junction end. The gene calls are TRBV19 and TRBJ2-6; tentatively, D is TRBD1 (6 bases). The germline CDR1 and CDR2 sequences are LNHDA and SQIVND (reference sequence). The CDR3 covers 19 residues. CDR3 in amino acids: CASSLTGKGEISGANGLTF. In DNA, the CDR3 is TGTGCCAGTAGTCTCACAGGGAAGGGGGAAATCTCTGGGGCCAACGGCCTGACTTTC.

This chain connects TRBV19 to TRBJ2-3; the match to TRBD1 covers 7 bases. Germline V gives CDR1 LNHDA, CDR2 SQIVND (reference sequence). This CDR3 is 15 amino acids long. The junction had 7 bases not matched to a gene; V was cut back by 6 bases and J by 1 base. The CDR3 sequence: CASRYQGVGTDTQYF. Here the CDR3 DNA reads TGTGCCAGTAGATACCAGGGGGTCGGCACAGATACGCAGTATTTT.

The chain joins TRBV13 to TRBJ1-1; tentatively, D is TRBD1 (5 bases). The CDR3 is 14 amino acids. CDR1 PRHDT and CDR2 FYEKMQ come from the germline V gene (reference sequence). V was shortened by 7 bases and J by 1 base, with 13 bases between the two germline ends. The CDR3 loop reads CASNPSGGNTEAFF. In nucleotides, the CDR3 is TGTGCCAGCAACCCCTCGGGGGGGAACACTGAAGCTTTCTTT.

This chain connects TRBV10-3 to TRBJ2-1; a weak D match, TRBD1 (5 bases). CDR3 length: 15 residues. Germline CDR1 reads ENHRY; CDR2 reads SYGVKD. V shed 5 bases and J shed 9 bases, with 20 bases lying between them. CDR3 protein: CAISPRGTSVGEQFF. For the CDR3, the DNA is TGTGCCATCAGTCCTAGGGGAACCAGTGTTGGTGAGCAGTTCTTC.

The CDR3 DNA sequence: TGTGCCAGCAGTAAAGGACAGACTCTCTATGGCTACACCTTC. Translation: CASSKGQTLYGYTF. V gene TRBV6-5 combines with J gene TRBJ1-2, with TRBD1 as a possible D gene (6 bases). This CDR3 contains 14 residues. V was trimmed by 5 bases and J by 4 bases, leaving 14 bases between them. Germline values: CDR1 MNHEY, CDR2 SVGAGI.